These T cell receptor beta chains were read from a single sample in a study of blood T cell repertoires in COVID-19. The method was immunoSEQ multiplex PCR; TCRdb's version includes in-frame clones alone and lacks a portion of them. This sample has approximately 150,000 clones, with more than 75% found just once. Sequencing was carried out using PBMCs or T cells enriched from blood (not recorded which). These receptors all stem from a human donor with acute COVID-19. The donor label of this sample is uncertain. CDR3s include the opening cysteine and the closing phenylalanine or tryptophan. Fields, in order: clone size, J gene, D gene, V gene, CDR3 DNA, CDR3 protein. A D gene is named only where the DNA matches it firmly. The size field is filled for only some rows; it gives once, few, many or a size class.

clone_size: NA; j_call: TRBJ2-6; d_call: NA; v_call: TRBV4-1; cdr3_nt: TGCGCCAGCAGCTTCGGAGAACTCTTCAGGGCCGGGGCCAACGTCCTGACTTTC; cdr3_aa: CASSFGELFRAGANVLTF
clone_size: NA; j_call: TRBJ2-2; d_call: NA; v_call: TRBV2; cdr3_nt: TGTGCCAGCAGCGCACTAGCTTGGGGCGGGGAGCTGTTTTTT; cdr3_aa: CASSALAWGGELFF
clone_size: NA; j_call: TRBJ2-3; d_call: TRBD2; v_call: TRBV7-9; cdr3_nt: TGTGCCAGCTCTGGGACTAGCGGGGGAGAGGGCACAGATACGCAGTATTTT; cdr3_aa: CASSGTSGGEGTDTQYF
clone_size: NA; j_call: TRBJ1-2; d_call: NA; v_call: TRBV5-8; cdr3_nt: TGTGCCAGCAGCTTACAGGGACCTAATAACTATGGCTACACCTTC; cdr3_aa: CASSLQGPNNYGYTF
clone_size: NA; j_call: TRBJ2-1; d_call: NA; v_call: TRBV10-3; cdr3_nt: TGTGCCATTAGGGTGCAGGGTGGTATCAATGAGCAGTTCTTC; cdr3_aa: CAIRVQGGINEQFF
clone_size: once; j_call: TRBJ2-2; d_call: TRBD1; v_call: TRBV18; cdr3_nt: TGTGCCAGCTCACTAGTCCGGGACAGGGGGAACACCGGGGAGCTGTTTTTT; cdr3_aa: CASSLVRDRGNTGELFF
clone_size: NA; j_call: TRBJ2-3; d_call: NA; v_call: TRBV7-6; cdr3_nt: TGTGCCAGTCTAGAGCGTAGCACAGATACGCAGTATTTT; cdr3_aa: CASLERSTDTQYF
clone_size: NA; j_call: TRBJ1-6; d_call: NA; v_call: TRBV6-5; cdr3_nt: TGTGCCAGCAGTTACGAGAGCTCCTATAATTCACCCCTCCACTTT; cdr3_aa: CASSYESSYNSPLHF
clone_size: NA; j_call: TRBJ2-3; d_call: NA; v_call: TRBV6-5; cdr3_nt: TGTGCCAGCAGTCGCAGACAACCTCGGACAGATACGCAGTATTTT; cdr3_aa: CASSRRQPRTDTQYF
clone_size: few; j_call: TRBJ1-1; d_call: NA; v_call: TRBV6-5; cdr3_nt: TGTGCCAGCAGTTACAGTGGCAGGGTGAACACTGAAGCTTTCTTT; cdr3_aa: CASSYSGRVNTEAFF
clone_size: NA; j_call: TRBJ2-5; d_call: NA; v_call: TRBV19; cdr3_nt: TGTGCCAGTAGTATTGGGGCTACGCAAGAGACCCAGTACTTC; cdr3_aa: CASSIGATQETQYF
clone_size: NA; j_call: TRBJ2-3; d_call: NA; v_call: TRBV9; cdr3_nt: TGTGCCAGCAGCGTAGAAGTAGCTGCAGATACGCAGTATTTT; cdr3_aa: CASSVEVAADTQYF
clone_size: NA; j_call: TRBJ2-5; d_call: NA; v_call: TRBV15; cdr3_nt: TGTGCCACCAGCGCCCGGGGGTTAGAGACCCAGTACTTC; cdr3_aa: CATSARGLETQYF
clone_size: NA; j_call: TRBJ1-5; d_call: NA; v_call: TRBV28; cdr3_nt: TGTGCCAGCAGTTTACTAGTTCAGCCCCAGCATTTT; cdr3_aa: CASSLLVQPQHF
clone_size: NA; j_call: TRBJ2-7; d_call: TRBD1; v_call: TRBV5-1; cdr3_nt: TGCGCCAGCAGCTTGGGACAGGGATCCTACGAGCAGTACTTC; cdr3_aa: CASSLGQGSYEQYF
clone_size: few; j_call: TRBJ1-2; d_call: TRBD1; v_call: TRBV4-1; cdr3_nt: TGCGCCAGCAGCCAGGGACAGGGGGCCAGCTATGGCTACACCTTC; cdr3_aa: CASSQGQGASYGYTF
clone_size: NA; j_call: TRBJ2-7; d_call: TRBD1; v_call: TRBV12-5; cdr3_nt: TGTGCTAGTGGTTGGGGACAGGGGCCCTACGAGCAGTACTTC; cdr3_aa: CASGWGQGPYEQYF
clone_size: NA; j_call: TRBJ1-3; d_call: NA; v_call: TRBV3-1/TRBV3-2; cdr3_nt: TGTGCCAGCAGCCAAGCCCCCAGCTCTGGAAACACCATATATTTT; cdr3_aa: CASSQAPSSGNTIYF
clone_size: NA; j_call: TRBJ1-6; d_call: NA; v_call: TRBV24-1; cdr3_nt: TGTGCCACCGCCAAGGGTACAGGGCTGAATTCACCCCTCCACTTT; cdr3_aa: CATAKGTGLNSPLHF
clone_size: NA; j_call: TRBJ2-5; d_call: NA; v_call: TRBV23-1; cdr3_nt: TGCGCCAGCAGTCACTTCCAGGGGACCCAAGAGGCCCAGTACTTC; cdr3_aa: CASSHFQGTQEAQYF
clone_size: NA; j_call: TRBJ2-2; d_call: NA; v_call: TRBV18; cdr3_nt: TGTGCCAGCTCACCTTCAGGGGACACCGGGGAGCTGTTTTTT; cdr3_aa: CASSPSGDTGELFF
clone_size: NA; j_call: TRBJ1-3; d_call: NA; v_call: TRBV5-1; cdr3_nt: TGCGCCAGCAGCTTGGGGAGGGTGTCTGGAAACACCATATATTTT; cdr3_aa: CASSLGRVSGNTIYF
clone_size: NA; j_call: TRBJ2-7; d_call: TRBD2; v_call: TRBV29-1; cdr3_nt: TGCAGCGTTGAAAAGGGAGCTAGCGGGGGATTCTCCTACGAGCAGTACTTC; cdr3_aa: CSVEKGASGGFSYEQYF
clone_size: NA; j_call: TRBJ1-1; d_call: NA; v_call: TRBV19; cdr3_nt: TGTGCCAGTAGTATCCTGGGCTCTGAAGCTTTCTTT; cdr3_aa: CASSILGSEAFF
clone_size: NA; j_call: TRBJ1-1; d_call: NA; v_call: TRBV7-6; cdr3_nt: TGTGCCAGCAGCTTACGAGGAGACACTGAAGCTTTCTTT; cdr3_aa: CASSLRGDTEAFF
clone_size: NA; j_call: TRBJ2-3; d_call: NA; v_call: TRBV6-2/TRBV6-3; cdr3_nt: TGTGCCAGCAGTTCCTATGGCGGAAGCACAGATACGCAGTATTTT; cdr3_aa: CASSSYGGSTDTQYF
clone_size: NA; j_call: TRBJ1-1; d_call: TRBD1; v_call: TRBV5-1; cdr3_nt: TGCGCCAGCAGCACCCGACAGGGGAGAGGCACTGAAGCTTTCTTT; cdr3_aa: CASSTRQGRGTEAFF
clone_size: NA; j_call: TRBJ2-3; d_call: TRBD2; v_call: TRBV9; cdr3_nt: TGTGCCAGCAGCGTAGCTCGCGGGGGGACCACAGATACGCAGTATTTT; cdr3_aa: CASSVARGGTTDTQYF
clone_size: NA; j_call: TRBJ1-5; d_call: NA; v_call: TRBV5-6; cdr3_nt: TGTGCCAGCAGCCCGGGCCCAAGGGGTAGCAATCAGCCCCAGCATTTT; cdr3_aa: CASSPGPRGSNQPQHF
clone_size: NA; j_call: TRBJ1-6; d_call: TRBD1; v_call: TRBV25-1; cdr3_nt: TGTGCCAGCAAACAGGGGCCGGAATCACCCCTCCACTTT; cdr3_aa: CASKQGPESPLHF
clone_size: many; j_call: TRBJ1-5; d_call: NA; v_call: TRBV7-2; cdr3_nt: TGTGCCAGCAGCTTAGACGGGGGAGGGCAGCCCCAGCATTTT; cdr3_aa: CASSLDGGGQPQHF
clone_size: NA; j_call: TRBJ1-1; d_call: NA; v_call: TRBV6-5; cdr3_nt: TGTGCCAGCAGTTATCGCCGGGTACAAGCTTTCTTT; cdr3_aa: CASSYRRVQAFF
clone_size: NA; j_call: TRBJ1-1; d_call: NA; v_call: TRBV10-3; cdr3_nt: TGTGCCATCAGTGACCCCGGGACAAGCAACACTGAAGCTTTCTTT; cdr3_aa: CAISDPGTSNTEAFF
clone_size: NA; j_call: TRBJ1-6; d_call: NA; v_call: TRBV19; cdr3_nt: TGTGCCAGTAGTATGAGAGGGCCAAATTCACCCCTCCACTTT; cdr3_aa: CASSMRGPNSPLHF
clone_size: NA; j_call: TRBJ2-3; d_call: NA; v_call: TRBV19; cdr3_nt: TGTGCCAGTAGCCCATGGGGAGCAGATACGCAGTATTTT; cdr3_aa: CASSPWGADTQYF
clone_size: NA; j_call: TRBJ1-3; d_call: NA; v_call: TRBV7-8; cdr3_nt: TGTGCCAGCAGCTTACTAGCGGCTGGAAACACCATATATTTT; cdr3_aa: CASSLLAAGNTIYF
clone_size: NA; j_call: TRBJ1-2; d_call: TRBD1; v_call: TRBV27; cdr3_nt: TGTGCCAGCAGTGACAGGGGAGCTAACTATGGCTACACCTTC; cdr3_aa: CASSDRGANYGYTF